This entry lists 11 T cell receptor beta chains sequenced from one sample in a study of blood T cell repertoires in COVID-19. The assay was immunoSEQ multiplex PCR, and TCRdb's table has in-frame clones only and misses some. The table records 150,000 to 200,000 clones, around 89% of them present only once. The specimen was peripheral blood. The receptors were gathered from a man aged 18 to 30 who had recovered from COVID-19.

J is TRBJ1-5 and V is TRBV9; TRBD1 agrees at 9 bases. J was trimmed by 7 bases and V by 3 bases; bases with no gene match: 5. The CDR3 has 14 residues. Germline CDR1 and CDR2: SGDLS and YYNGEE. The CDR3 sequence is CASSAGTGRQPQHF. CDR3 bases: TGTGCCAGCAGCGCCGGGACAGGGAGGCAGCCCCAGCATTTT.

DNA of the CDR3: TGTGCCAGCAGTTTTGTAGGACACAATAATTCACCCCTCCACTTT. Translated: CASSFVGHNNSPLHF. This chain links TRBV27 with TRBJ1-6; TRBD1 might be the D (5 bases). There are 15 residues in the CDR3. Trimming cost V 3 bases and J 5 bases, with 11 bases left between them. Germline CDR1 MNHEY, CDR2 SMNVEV (reference sequence).

Written as DNA, the CDR3 is TGTGCCAGCAGTGACCATTCCTACGAGCAGTACTTC. Its protein is CASSDHSYEQYF. The chain recombines TRBV6-1 with TRBJ2-7, with D unresolved. The V gene's germline CDR1 is MNHNS and CDR2 SASEGT. Trimming stripped 3 bases from V and 1 base from J, with 4 bases between. The CDR3 is 12 amino acids.

The V call is TRBV5-8, the J call TRBJ1-2; 7 bases are shared with TRBD1. Germline loops: CDR1 SGHTS, CDR2 YDEGEE. V trimming: 4 bases; J trimming: 4 bases; junction bases outside the gene matches: 7. The CDR3 has 14 residues. The CDR3 spells CASSAKGQIYGYTF. Written as DNA, the CDR3 is TGTGCCAGCAGCGCTAAGGGACAGATCTATGGCTACACCTTC.

The rearrangement joins TRBV4-1 to TRBJ2-1, with 7 bases matching TRBD2. The germline gives CDR1 MGHRA, CDR2 YSYEKL. V trimming: 3 bases; J trimming: 6 bases; junction bases outside the gene matches: 8. The CDR3 totals 15 residues. The CDR3 here is CASSHTGGWVNEQFF. The CDR3 bases are TGCGCCAGCAGCCACACCGGGGGGTGGGTCAATGAGCAGTTCTTC.

The chain couples TRBV20-1 to TRBJ1-1; TRBD1 agrees at 8 bases. CDR1 DFQATT and CDR2 SNEGSKA come from the germline V gene (reference sequence). The V segment lost 4 bases and the J segment 6 bases; nucleotides outside the gene matches: 1. The CDR3 is made up of 11 amino acids. Here the CDR3 reads CSAKQGAEAFF. CDR3 coding DNA: TGCAGTGCTAAACAGGGGGCTGAAGCTTTCTTT.

The CDR3 reads CSVSPGAYEQYF. In DNA form, the CDR3 reads TGCAGCGTTTCCCCAGGGGCCTACGAGCAGTACTTC. The V and J genes are TRBV29-1 and TRBJ2-7, with a tentative D call TRBD1 (6 bases). This CDR3 has 12 residues. V dropped 5 bases and J dropped 2 bases, with 10 bases sitting between them. Germline V gene sequence: CDR1 SQVTM, CDR2 ANQGSEA.

V and J are TRBV5-6 and TRBJ2-1; tentative D call: TRBD1 (5 bases). Between the trimmed V and J ends, which lost 2 bases and 10 bases, there was a span of 13 bases. Germline V CDR1 and CDR2: SGHDT, YYEEEE. The CDR3 runs to 13 residues. CDR3 nucleotide sequence: TGTGCCAGCAGCTTACTGCTGGGGCACGAGCAGTTCTTC. It is translated as CASSLLLGHEQFF.

The chain combines TRBV6-5 with TRBJ1-5; 7 bases are a match to TRBD1. Germline V gene lookup returns CDR1 MNHEY and CDR2 SVGAGI. With V trimmed by 6 bases and J by 7 bases, 9 bases remained unmatched. The CDR3 has 14 residues. Here the CDR3 DNA reads TGTGCCAGCAGAGCTGACAGGGTCAGGCAGCCCCAGCATTTT. Translated: CASRADRVRQPQHF.

The chain carries TRBV3-1 (or the pseudogene TRBV3-2) and TRBJ2-3, with 8 bases fitting TRBD2. Germline CDR1 and CDR2: LGHDT and YNNKEL (reference sequence). The CDR3 extends over 14 amino acids. With 1 base clipped from V and 5 bases from J, the junction kept 2 bases outside the gene matches. CDR3 in DNA: TGTGCCAGCAGCCAAGCAGCGGGAGTAGATACGCAGTATTTT. Translation: CASSQAAGVDTQYF.

The rearrangement uses TRBV5-1 and TRBJ2-1, with TRBD2 identical over 12 bases. The CDR3 extends over 16 amino acids. Looked up from germline, CDR1 is SGHRS and CDR2 is YFSETQ. V was pared by 0 bases and J by 8 bases, with 6 bases of the junction left unmatched. The chain's CDR3 is CASSLGLAGVGYEQFF. The CDR3 region has the DNA TGCGCCAGCAGCTTGGGACTAGCGGGAGTCGGCTATGAGCAGTTCTTC. Supplemented by reference TRBV5-1 and TRBJ2-1, the full variable domain reads KAGVTQTPRYLIKTRGQQVTLSCSPISGHRSVSWYQQTPGQGLQFLFEYFSETQRNKGNFPGRFSGRQFSNSRSEMNVSTLELGDSALYLCASSLGLAGVGYEQFFGPGTRLTVL.